This TCR beta chain was documented in a study of T cell responses to AZD1222 COVID-19 vaccine. Study-level results: Possibly, clonal diversity was underestimated; donors were largely white British and included more females. Spike-wide vaccine-associated CD4 TCRs dominated at 160-218 and 743-854. The study identified only five to seven AZD1222 recipients as seropositive at baseline. Two AZD1222 administrations were followed by greater Spike-specific TCR breadth and depth.

Germline assignment: CDR1 MDHEN and CDR2 SYDVKM. The CDR3 is made up of 17 amino acids. Germline trimming cut 5 bases from V and 4 bases from J; bases unmatched to any gene: 9. Turning to this clone: The antigen remains undetermined.

TCRdb's copy holds only in-frame clones and misses some; the assay was immunoSEQ multiplex PCR. The sample lists 90,000 to 130,000 clones; approximately 84% were seen once. This sequence was found in an adult in good health. The starting material was peripheral blood, obtained on day 0 of AZD1222 vaccination. The chain recombines TRBV28 with TRBJ1-3; 12 positions match TRBD1. The CDR3, as DNA: TGTGCCAGCAGTCCTGGGGGACAGGGGGCGAGGGGAAACACCATATATTTT. Its translation: CASSPGGQGARGNTIYF.